This T cell receptor (beta chain) was sequenced during a study of blood T cell repertoires in COVID-19. Method: immunoSEQ multiplex PCR; TCRdb's copy keeps in-frame clones and lacks some. The repertoire holds around 74,000 clones, with 87% as singletons. The V gene lost 4 bases and the J gene lost 6 bases, with 10 bases spanning the gap. CDR1 and CDR2 (germline): SGHDN, FVKESK. CDR3 size: 13 residues. This clone has only a few counts. The sequence was obtained from a man younger than 40 with acute or convalescent COVID-19. The chain recombines TRBV14 with TRBJ2-1, with D perhaps TRBD2 (6 bases). Specimen: peripheral blood. The CDR3 DNA reads TGTGCCAGCAGCCCGGGACTTATCAATGAGCAGTTCTTC. Translating it yields CASSPGLINEQFF.